These 12 T cell receptor beta chains were all obtained from the same sample, sequenced in a study of T cell repertoires in cytomegalovirus infection. One entry per CDR3 protein results from TCRdb running MiXCR on the reads. The table has almost 550,000 distinct CDR3 sequences, approximately 15% seen once. The sequenced sample consisted of CD8+ T cells from PBMCs. The source is a human donor in good health (CMV status not recorded). Some clones in this sample may be carry-over from other donors' samples.

This clonotype was recorded at least ten times. The CDR3 region is CASSLLPKSSYNEQFF. CDR3 DNA sequence: TGTGCCAGCAGTCTACTGCCCAAGAGCTCCTACAATGAGCAGTTCTTC. The chain employs TRBV7-3 and TRBJ2-1; D is unclear. V was trimmed by 6 bases and J by 0 bases, leaving 15 bases between them. This CDR3 spans 16 amino acids. Germline V gene lookup returns CDR1 SGHTA and CDR2 FQGTGA.

This clonotype has a handful of counts. The chain carries TRBV12-3 or TRBV12-4 and TRBJ2-1; 15 positions match TRBD2. The CDR3 length is 18 residues. V lost 5 bases, J lost 2 bases, and 7 bases stayed unmatched. The CDR3 region has the DNA TGTGCCAGCAGTCCCCCGGGACTAGCGGGGGGCCCCTACAATGAGCAGTTCTTC. It is translated as CASSPPGLAGGPYNEQFF.

The CDR3 here is CASSYGGDSHYGYTF. CDR3 nucleotides: TGTGCCAGCAGTTACGGAGGGGACAGCCACTATGGCTACACCTTC. This chain joins TRBV6-5 and TRBJ1-2; TRBD1 agrees at 7 bases. The CDR3 sequence is 15 residues long. The junction had 6 bases not matched to a gene; V was cut back by 2 bases and J by 3 bases. Germline lookup yields CDR1 MNHEY and CDR2 SVGAGI.

J is TRBJ2-4 and V is TRBV5-5; 8 bases are a match to TRBD2. Germline values: CDR1 SGHKS, CDR2 YYEKEE (reference sequence). The CDR3 covers 18 residues. V gave up 1 base and J gave up 1 base; unmatched junction bases: 10. This CDR3 reads CASSLRGGGQGAKNIQYF. The CDR3 nucleotides are TGTGCCAGCAGCTTGAGGGGCGGGGGGCAGGGGGCCAAAAACATTCAGTACTTC.

The rearrangement joins TRBV15 to TRBJ1-5; unclear D gene. Trimming shortened V by 1 base and J by 4 bases, and 8 bases separated the two germline ends. CDR1 and CDR2 from the germline V gene are LNHNV and YYDKDF (reference sequence). The CDR3 extends over 14 amino acids. The DNA for the CDR3 is TGTGCCACCAGCAGAGTCTCGGAGAATCAGCCCCAGCATTTT. Protein sequence: CATSRVSENQPQHF.

The chain joins TRBV5-5 to TRBJ1-2; the D is unclear. The V end lost 1 base, the J end lost 5 bases, and 15 bases lay between the germline ends. CDR1 SGHKS and CDR2 YYEKEE come from the germline V gene (reference sequence). This CDR3 is 15 amino acids long. Here the CDR3 reads CASSLSGSPGYGYTF. For the CDR3, the DNA is TGTGCCAGCAGCTTGTCCGGCTCCCCAGGTTATGGCTACACCTTC.

This clonotype was found many times. The rearrangement links TRBV6-6 to TRBJ2-1, with 10 positions matching TRBD1. In germline, CDR1 is MNHNY, CDR2 SVGAGI (reference sequence). After removal of 2 bases from V and 8 bases from J, the junction contained 12 bases not matched to a gene. The CDR3 contains 17 residues. CDR3 region: CASSYPPRQGAIDEQFF. The CDR3, as DNA: TGTGCCAGCAGTTACCCCCCAAGACAGGGGGCTATCGATGAGCAGTTCTTC.

The chain carries TRBV5-1 and TRBJ1-5; D gene unclear. The V gene's germline CDR1 is SGHRS and CDR2 YFSETQ. This CDR3 spans 16 amino acids. V lost 3 bases, J lost 2 bases, and 15 bases lay in between. The CDR3 spells CASSSPPGSGNQPQHF. The CDR3 bases are TGCGCCAGCAGCTCCCCTCCCGGCTCCGGCAATCAGCCCCAGCATTTT.

The chain employs TRBV29-1 and TRBJ2-5; D might be TRBD2 (6 bases). With 7 bases removed from V and 1 base from J, the gap between germline ends came to 16 bases. The CDR3 is 14 amino acids. Germline V lookup: CDR1 SQVTM, CDR2 ANQGSEA. The CDR3 nucleotides read TGCAGCGGCGCAGCGGAGGGAATCCAAGAGACCCAGTACTTC. Translating gives CSGAAEGIQETQYF.

V gene TRBV27 combines with J gene TRBJ2-5, with D perhaps TRBD2 (5 bases). Trimming took off 7 bases at V and 7 bases at J, with 22 bases between the two ends. Germline CDR1 is MNHEY and CDR2 is SMNVEV (reference sequence). The length of the CDR3 is 15 residues. CDR3 loop: CASTPTVEGEGTQYF. The CDR3 DNA follows: TGTGCCAGCACCCCGACCGTCGAGGGTGAGGGGACCCAGTACTTC.

V is TRBV7-6 and J is TRBJ1-1; the D gene is possibly TRBD1 (5 bases). V lost 3 bases and J lost 4, with 9 bases in between. The CDR3 spans 13 residues. The germline CDR1 and CDR2 sequences are SGHVS and FNYEAQ. CDR3 protein: CASSLGEVTEAFF. The CDR3, as DNA: TGTGCCAGCAGCTTGGGGGAGGTCACTGAAGCTTTCTTT.

This clonotype appeared many times. This chain joins TRBV11-2 and TRBJ1-5; D call uncertain. Germline V gene lookup returns CDR1 SGHAT and CDR2 FQNNGV. This CDR3 is built from 14 residues. V dropped 5 bases and J dropped 0 bases, with 8 bases sitting between them. This CDR3 reads CASSTSYSNQPQHF. As DNA, the CDR3 is TGTGCCAGCAGCACGAGTTATAGCAATCAGCCCCAGCATTTT.